One sample yielded the 25 T cell receptor beta chains listed below, sequenced in a study of T cell clonality in common variable immunodeficiency. Method: immunoSEQ multiplex PCR; TCRdb's copy keeps in-frame clones and lacks some. The sample holds about 52,000 clones, and no clone turns up only once. The specimen sequenced was peripheral blood mononuclear cells. The receptors stem from a person between 18 and 69 years old in good health.

This clone was observed at least ten times. The sequenced fragment ends 3 residues before the CDR3 boundary, so the rest is inferred from the germline J gene. The chain joins TRBV2 to TRBJ1-5; 9 bases are a match to TRBD1. Germline lookup yields CDR1 SNHLY and CDR2 FYNNEI. The CDR3 runs 14 residues. V was pared by 5 bases and J by 7 bases, with 6 bases of the junction left unmatched. The CDR3 region is CASSTDRGYQPQHF. CDR3 DNA (partial): TGTGCCAGCAGTACGGACAGGGGATACCAGCCC.

A word on this clone: Sequencing ends 3 residues short of the CDR3 end; the germline J gene provides the rest. The chain is built from TRBV20-1 and TRBJ1-2; 12 nucleotides agree with TRBD1. CDR3 length equals 15 residues. The V gene's germline CDR1 is DFQATT and CDR2 SNEGSKA (reference sequence). Partial CDR3 DNA: TGCAGTGCTACCGGGACAGGGGGCGACTGGGGCGGC. It yields the protein CSATGTGGDWGG. The whole CDR3 region reads CSATGTGGDWGGYTF.

This clone was observed many times. The read stops 3 residues short of the end of the CDR3; the missing end is completed from the germline J gene. The J gene is TRBJ2-3, the V gene TRBV7-2; 12 bases line up with TRBD2. CDR1 SGHTA and CDR2 FQGNSA come from the germline V gene. CDR3 length: 17 amino acids. The ends lost 0 bases at V and 2 bases at J; junction bases unmatched: 3. The sequenced part of the CDR3 DNA is TGTGCCAGCAGCTTAGCTTGGACTAGCGGGATCACAGATACG. Its protein is CASSLAWTSGITDT. The complete CDR3 reads CASSLAWTSGITDTQYF.

As regards this clone: From the germline J gene comes the end of the CDR3, since the read stops 3 residues before it. The chain has TRBV11-1 and TRBJ2-1; D gene uncertain. In germline, CDR1 is SGHAT, CDR2 FQDESV (reference sequence). V was pared by 5 bases and J by 7 bases, with 15 bases between. The CDR3 contains 14 residues. The CDR3 bases that were read are TGTGCCAGCAGCCCACGAACCTCCGGGAATGAG. Translation: CASSPRTSGNE. The full CDR3 sequence reads CASSPRTSGNEQFF.

As concerns this clone: At one of its ends the junction is not consistent with the germline gene, which may arise from a read error. The missing CDR3 end, 3 residues past where the read stops, is filled in from the germline J gene. Within the sample, other DNA sequences also encode this same CDR3. The gene calls are TRBV18 and TRBJ1-3, with D possibly being TRBD1 (5 bases). The germline CDR1 and CDR2 sequences are KGHSH and LQKENI. The CDR3 is 17 amino acids. CDR3 sequence reads: CASSPVPQGNSGNTIYF. CDR3 DNA (partial): TGTGCCAGCTCACCAGTGCCCCAGGGTAACTCTGGAAACACT.

This clone has at least ten counts. The read terminates 3 residues before the CDR3 end, so the remaining end is supplied by the germline J gene. The V call is TRBV5-1, the J call TRBJ1-1, with TRBD1 as a possible D gene (6 bases). Germline V gives CDR1 SGHRS, CDR2 YFSETQ. The CDR3 length is 13 residues. The covered CDR3 bases are TGCGCCAGCAGCTTAACAGGGTCGGGGGAA. Its protein is CASSLTGSGE. The CDR3 in its entirety is CASSLTGSGEAFF.

This clone was observed many times. From the germline J gene comes the end of the CDR3, since the read stops 3 residues before it. The chain carries TRBV30 and TRBJ1-6; TRBD1 matches 7 bases. Losses at the gene ends were 2 bases for V and 5 bases for J; bases not matched to a gene: 6. This CDR3 spans 15 amino acids. Germline V CDR1 and CDR2: GTSNPN, SVGIG (reference sequence). CDR3 amino acids: CAWSLRTGDNSPLHF. The CDR3 DNA, read in part, is TGTGCCTGGAGTTTAAGGACAGGCGATAATTCACCC.

This clone was seen ten or more times. The read finishes 3 residues shy of the CDR3 end, and the germline J gene is used to complete it. The V gene is TRBV18, the J gene TRBJ2-1; TRBD1 aligns across 11 bases. The trim removed 4 bases at V and 5 bases at J, leaving 7 bases unmatched. The CDR3 totals 16 residues. CDR1 KGHSH and CDR2 LQKENI come from the germline V gene. The sequenced part of the CDR3 DNA is TGTGCCAGCTCACTGGACAGGGGGCGCGGAGACAATGAG. The encoded protein is CASSLDRGRGDNE. The CDR3 in full is CASSLDRGRGDNEQFF.

At least ten counts were recorded for this clone. The read terminates 3 residues ahead of where the CDR3 ends, so the germline J gene completes it. V is TRBV6-2 or TRBV6-3 and J is TRBJ1-2; a possible D gene is TRBD1 (6 bases). V was trimmed by 1 base and J by 3 bases, leaving 12 bases between them. In germline, CDR1 is MNHEY, CDR2 SVGEGT. This CDR3 comprises 15 residues. The CDR3 protein is CASSYLGQTDYGYTF. The part of the CDR3 DNA that was read is TGTGCCAGCAGTTACTTAGGACAGACCGACTATGGC.

In its sample, this clone was seen many times. The read gets to within 3 residues of the CDR3 end, and the germline J gene fills in the rest. This chain links TRBV6-2 or TRBV6-3 with TRBJ2-5, with 8 bases matching TRBD2. Trimming at V came to 5 bases and at J to 0 bases, leaving 5 bases not matched to a gene. The V gene's germline CDR1 is MNHEY and CDR2 SVGEGT. The CDR3 extends over 15 amino acids. Incomplete CDR3 DNA: TGTGCCAGCAGTAAGCGGGGGACCCACCAAGAGACC. Amino acids: CASSKRGTHQET. The CDR3 in its entirety is CASSKRGTHQETQYF.

This clone was counted between two and nine times. The read gets to within 3 residues of the CDR3 end, and the germline J gene fills in the rest. The chain joins TRBV5-1 to TRBJ2-1, with D maybe TRBD2 (5 bases). Germline V gene lookup returns CDR1 SGHRS and CDR2 YFSETQ. The CDR3 covers 16 residues. Trimming cost V 4 bases and J 0 bases, with 14 bases left between them. The covered CDR3 bases are TGCGCCAGCAGCGCCCGGGGTAGTAGCTCCTACAATGAG. It codes for CASSARGSSSYNE. The entire CDR3 sequence reads CASSARGSSSYNEQFF.

This clone has ten or more counts. The sequence runs out 3 residues before the end of the CDR3; the remainder is reconstructed from the germline J gene. The chain employs TRBV5-5 and TRBJ2-1; TRBD2 might be the D (5 bases). The CDR3 length is 14 residues. V lost 0 bases, J lost 7 bases, and 11 bases lay in between. CDR1 is SGHKS and CDR2 is YYEKEE in the germline V gene (reference sequence). The sequenced CDR3 bases are TGTGCCAGCAGCTTGGAAGTTAGAGGGAATGAG. Amino acids: CASSLEVRGNE. The complete CDR3 sequence is CASSLEVRGNEQFF.

This clone was recorded at least ten times. The read falls 3 residues short of the CDR3 end, and the missing part is taken from the germline J gene. The rearrangement links TRBV7-9 to TRBJ2-1, with 8 bases identical to TRBD2. CDR1 SEHNR and CDR2 FQNEAQ come from the germline V gene (reference sequence). The CDR3 has 15 residues. The V gene end was trimmed by 4 bases and the J gene end by 3 bases; junction bases not matched to a gene: 5. The CDR3 is CASSSSGSYYNEQFF. The part of the CDR3 DNA that was read is TGTGCCAGCAGCTCGAGCGGGAGCTACTACAATGAG.

This clone was seen a few times. Read sequence stops 3 residues before the CDR3 end, and the germline J gene provides the missing end. V usage is TRBV7-6 and J usage is TRBJ1-3, with 7 bases fitting TRBD1. Germline-derived CDR1 and CDR2 are SGHVS and FNYEAQ. This CDR3 comprises 16 residues. The ends lost 5 bases at V and 2 bases at J; junction bases unmatched: 9. The sequenced part of the CDR3 DNA is TGTGCCAGCAGCAGGGACAGTCCGAGCGCTGGAAACACC. Encoded protein: CASSRDSPSAGNT. The CDR3 in its entirety is CASSRDSPSAGNTIYF.

Points on this clone: The sequence runs out 3 residues before the end of the CDR3; the remainder is reconstructed from the germline J gene. The chain carries TRBV6-2 or TRBV6-3 and TRBJ2-7; D is ambiguous. From germline, CDR1 is MNHEY and CDR2 SVGEGT. This CDR3 has 15 residues. V dropped 0 bases and J dropped 6 bases, with 15 bases sitting between them. CDR3 DNA, as far as it was read: TGTGCCAGCAGTTACTCGTTGGGCAGGAACGCCGAG. As protein: CASSYSLGRNAE. The CDR3 in its entirety is CASSYSLGRNAEQYF.

This clone was seen many times. The read gets to within 3 residues of the CDR3 end, and the germline J gene fills in the rest. The chain employs TRBV7-6 and TRBJ2-3, with 7 nucleotides matching TRBD2. The CDR3 has 12 amino acids. The V segment lost 5 bases and the J segment 4 bases; nucleotides outside the gene matches: 0. Per germline, CDR1 SGHVS and CDR2 FNYEAQ. CDR3 amino acids: CASSGLADTQYF. The covered CDR3 bases are TGTGCCAGCAGCGGACTAGCAGATACG.

The table lists this clone with many counts. The CDR3 extends 3 residues past the end of the read, so its final part is completed from the germline J gene. The chain couples TRBV19 to TRBJ2-2, with D possibly matching TRBD2 (5 bases). Germline V gene data show CDR1 as LNHDA and CDR2 as SQIVND (reference sequence). This CDR3 is built from 14 residues. V dropped 4 bases and J dropped 3 bases, with 9 bases sitting between them. This CDR3 reads CASSSGSHTGELFF. The covered CDR3 bases are TGTGCCAGTAGTAGCGGGTCGCACACCGGGGAG.

This clone was detected ten times or more. The read halts 3 residues ahead of the CDR3 end, with the missing end drawn from the germline J gene. V and J are TRBV29-1 and TRBJ1-2; D is perhaps TRBD1 (6 bases). The CDR3 runs 13 residues. V gave up 7 bases and J gave up 1 base, with 13 bases separating them. Germline V gene sequence: CDR1 SQVTM, CDR2 ANQGSEA. CDR3 DNA, as far as it was read: TGCAGCGCAACCCCACAGGGTAACTATGGC. Amino acids: CSATPQGNYG. The entire CDR3 protein reads CSATPQGNYGYTF.

This clone was counted ten times or more. Read data end 3 residues before the CDR3 end; the end is taken from the germline J gene. The chain carries TRBV7-9 and TRBJ2-7; D might be TRBD1 (6 bases). V gave up 10 bases and J gave up 4 bases, with 17 bases separating them. Per the germline V gene, CDR1 is SEHNR and CDR2 is FQNEAQ (reference sequence). The CDR3 totals 13 residues. The CDR3 here is CAITRGFTYEQYF. Partial CDR3 DNA: TGTGCCATAACGAGGGGGTTTACGTACGAG.

On this clone itself: The read ends 3 residues before the CDR3 terminus; that terminus is restored from the germline J gene. The rearrangement uses TRBV10-2 and TRBJ2-7; unclear D gene. Trimming took 3 bases from V and 2 from J, leaving 2 bases between them. CDR3 length equals 11 residues. Germline CDR1 and CDR2: WSHSY and SAAADI. CDR3 sequence reads: CASSDTYEQYF. The sequenced CDR3 bases are TGCGCCAGCAGTGACACCTACGAG.

At least ten counts were recorded for this clone. At one boundary the junction diverges from the germline segment, which might be a read error. The read stops 3 residues short of the end of the CDR3; the missing end is completed from the germline J gene. The chain employs TRBV4-2 and TRBJ2-5, with TRBD1 matching over 7 bases. The germline gives CDR1 LGHNA, CDR2 YNFKEQ. The CDR3 contains 14 residues. The sequenced CDR3 bases are TGCGCCAGCAGCCAATCCAGGGGGCAAGAGACC. This codes for CASSQSRGQET. From start to end, the CDR3 is CASSQSRGQETQYF.

This clone was observed at least ten times. Sequence at one end of the junction differs from germline and may be a read error. Read sequence stops 3 residues before the CDR3 end, and the germline J gene provides the missing end. The V and J genes are TRBV7-7 and TRBJ2-1, with TRBD1 identical over 7 bases. The germline V gene has CDR1 SSHAT and CDR2 FNYEAQ (reference sequence). The CDR3 is made up of 12 amino acids. The part of the CDR3 DNA that was read is TGTGCTAGCAGCCCGGCAGGGGGTGAG. Encoded protein: CASSPAGGE. The CDR3 reads in full as CASSPAGGEQFF.

At least ten counts were recorded for this clone. Read sequence stops 3 residues before the CDR3 end, and the germline J gene provides the missing end. This chain uses TRBV5-1 with TRBJ2-1; D gene uncertain. Germline values: CDR1 SGHRS, CDR2 YFSETQ. V was clipped by 0 bases and J by 5 bases, with 12 bases between them. The CDR3 has 15 residues. The CDR3 loop reads CASSLDPLVDNEQFF. The covered CDR3 bases are TGCGCCAGCAGCTTGGACCCGTTGGTAGACAATGAG.

The CDR3 DNA, read in part, is TGCAGTGCTCCGGACAGGGGGCGCTCA. As protein: CSAPDRGRS. The full CDR3 protein is CSAPDRGRSAFF. The chain combines TRBV20-1 with TRBJ1-1; TRBD1 aligns across 11 bases. The read is 3 residues too short to cover the CDR3 end, so that end is filled in from the germline J gene. The germline V gene has CDR1 DFQATT and CDR2 SNEGSKA (reference sequence). The length of the CDR3 is 12 residues.

This clone was seen ten or more times. Read sequence stops 3 residues before the CDR3 end, and the germline J gene provides the missing end. The rearrangement uses TRBV19 and TRBJ2-7, with 12 nucleotides matching TRBD1. V lost 8 bases and J lost 5; bases outside the gene matches: 7. The germline CDR1 and CDR2 sequences are LNHDA and SQIVND (reference sequence). CDR3 length: 14 amino acids. This chain's CDR3 is CASRPGTGGHEQYF. Incomplete CDR3 DNA: TGTGCCAGTCGTCCCGGGACAGGGGGCCACGAG.